Detailed here is one T cell receptor (beta chain). This clonotype was counted at least ten times. What this receptor recognizes is not known. No much larger clonotype is one base removed from it; base qualities were not supplied. The trim is 0 bases for V and 0 bases for J, with a gap of 2 bases between the germline ends. The germline V gene (reference sequence) specifies SGHKS as CDR1 and YYEKEE as CDR2. Spanning cysteine to phenylalanine, the CDR3 consists of 13 amino acids. Of the read, only the CDR3 DNA is kept; its 39 bases are in frame from base 1. These data are taken from a study of breast tumors, draining lymph nodes, adjacent tissues listed by TCRdb under 2016. A note on the overall study: The study compared TCR beta repertoires across tumor, adjacent nontumor tissue and axillary lymph nodes from breast cancer patients. In human breast cancer, the study set out to assess how tumor, surrounding tissue and draining lymph node repertoires relate to one another and whether T cells might be exchanged between them.

Broad study findings and their caveats: T-cell repertoire diversity in tumors was found to be lower than in lymph nodes but higher than in nontumor tissue, and preferential V and J gene usage was observed. In luminal-like breast cancer, tumor and nontumor tissue repertoires resembled each other significantly more than in basal-like breast cancer. The conclusion that tumor T cells originate in lymph nodes was framed as consistent with a hypothesis rather than directly demonstrated. A scenario in which most tumor T cells derive from the lymph node and then expand within tumor tissue was judged to be consistent with the data.

Lymph node samples were obtained from the axillary draining lymph nodes of breast cancer patients. This sample was sequenced with an Illumina HiSeq 2000. TCR beta chain libraries were generated by multiplex PCR amplification. The amplified TCR beta chain products were analyzed by high-throughput sequencing. TCRdb handled the public reads itself, with Q25 trimming in fastp and clone calling in MiXCR, and kept productive beta chains. Rows merge per CDR3 protein into single entries with the most common DNA and genes. Recorded for this sample are some 85,000 distinct CDR3 sequences; over 25% of them occurred a single time. The ten largest clones represent 8.1% of the sample.

The material sequenced was axillary lymph node tissue. The rearranged segments are TRBV5-5 and TRBJ2-3, with the D gene not confidently named. This receptor was identified in a female donor with breast cancer. Some clones in this sample may be carry-over from other donors' samples. The nucleotide sequence reads TGTGCCAGCAGCTTGGGCAGCACAGATACGCAGTATTTT. Protein translation: CASSLGSTDTQYF.